These 9 T cell receptor beta chains were all obtained from the same sample, sequenced in a study of T cell repertoires and HLA-DP antigens. Method: immunoSEQ multiplex PCR; TCRdb's copy keeps in-frame clones and lacks some. The repertoire holds 85,000 to 90,000 clones, with around 86% as singletons. For these TCRs, the target antigens are not known. The sequencing input was CD4+ T cells from PBMCs. These receptor sequences come from a middle-aged man in good health and CMV-seronegative.

V gene TRBV5-1 combines with J gene TRBJ1-4, with 7 bases fitting TRBD1. V dropped 4 bases and J dropped 7; count of bases not matched to a gene: 7. The CDR3 runs to 14 residues. Per germline, CDR1 SGHRS and CDR2 YFSETQ. DNA of the CDR3: TGCGCCAGCAGCGTACAGGGGATAGGTGAAAAACTGTTTTTT. Its translation: CASSVQGIGEKLFF.

CDR3 sequence reads: CASSPPGTGPNEQFF. CDR3 DNA sequence: TGCGCCAGCAGCCCACCCGGGACTGGGCCCAATGAGCAGTTCTTC. V gene TRBV4-3 combines with J gene TRBJ2-1; D may be TRBD2 (6 bases). From germline, CDR1 is LGHNA and CDR2 YSLEER. The CDR3 loop spans 15 amino acids. Trimming removed 4 bases at V and 6 bases at J, with 16 bases between.

The chain carries TRBV28 and TRBJ1-2, with D perhaps TRBD1 (5 bases). The V and J ends lost 1 base and 2 bases respectively, with 11 bases between them. There are 15 residues in the CDR3. Per germline, CDR1 MDHEN and CDR2 SYDVKM. The CDR3: CASSLSPQGNYGYTF. In nucleotides, the CDR3 is TGTGCCAGCAGTTTATCTCCCCAGGGAAACTATGGCTACACCTTC.

The rearrangement joins TRBV6-6 to TRBJ1-1; D may be TRBD1 (6 bases). Trimming removed 5 bases from V and 2 bases from J, with 15 bases in between. This CDR3 comprises 15 residues. Germline-derived CDR1 and CDR2 are MNHNY and SVGAGI (reference sequence). The CDR3 DNA sequence: TGTGCCAGCAGTCTTCTAGGGGGGATAAACACTGAAGCTTTCTTT. This codes for CASSLLGGINTEAFF.

V is TRBV5-1 and J is TRBJ2-1, with 7 bases aligning to TRBD2. This CDR3 is 14 amino acids long. V shed 6 bases, J shed 1 base, and the junction held 4 bases outside the gene matches. Germline values: CDR1 SGHRS, CDR2 YFSETQ. The CDR3 sequence is CASMAGESYNEQFF. In DNA, the CDR3 is TGCGCCAGCATGGCGGGAGAGTCCTACAATGAGCAGTTCTTC.

The DNA for the CDR3 is TGTGCCAGCAGCCGAATCCTAGGGGACAGGGCTTTCTTT. Encoded protein: CASSRILGDRAFF. The genes are TRBV9 and TRBJ1-1; 8 nucleotides line up with TRBD1. The germline CDR1 and CDR2 sequences are SGDLS and YYNGEE. There are 13 residues in the CDR3. Germline trimming cut 4 bases from V and 11 bases from J; bases unmatched to any gene: 10.

The chain joins TRBV11-3 to TRBJ2-5, with TRBD1 identical over 11 bases. The length of the CDR3 is 15 residues. The germline CDR1 and CDR2 sequences are SGHNT and YENEEA. With 5 bases clipped from V and 2 bases from J, the junction kept 4 bases outside the gene matches. The CDR3 is CASSDGTGGQETQYF. The CDR3 DNA follows: TGTGCCAGCAGCGACGGGACAGGGGGACAAGAGACCCAGTACTTC.

The rearrangement links TRBV30 to TRBJ1-2; D ambiguous. The CDR3 sequence is 12 residues long. Looked up from germline, CDR1 is GTSNPN and CDR2 is SVGIG (reference sequence). Trimming removed 8 bases at V and 5 bases at J, with 15 bases between. The chain's CDR3 is CAGGREGYGYTF. DNA of the CDR3: TGTGCCGGTGGGAGGGAAGGATATGGCTACACCTTC.

The chain employs TRBV18 and TRBJ2-5; TRBD2 might be the D (6 bases). The CDR3 runs 15 residues. CDR1 is KGHSH, CDR2 LQKENI, per germline. Deletions cut 6 bases from V and 5 bases from J, with 19 bases between. CDR3 nucleotides: TGTGCCAGCTCGTCAACCGGGACTGCCTGGGAGACCCAGTACTTC. This translates into CASSSTGTAWETQYF.